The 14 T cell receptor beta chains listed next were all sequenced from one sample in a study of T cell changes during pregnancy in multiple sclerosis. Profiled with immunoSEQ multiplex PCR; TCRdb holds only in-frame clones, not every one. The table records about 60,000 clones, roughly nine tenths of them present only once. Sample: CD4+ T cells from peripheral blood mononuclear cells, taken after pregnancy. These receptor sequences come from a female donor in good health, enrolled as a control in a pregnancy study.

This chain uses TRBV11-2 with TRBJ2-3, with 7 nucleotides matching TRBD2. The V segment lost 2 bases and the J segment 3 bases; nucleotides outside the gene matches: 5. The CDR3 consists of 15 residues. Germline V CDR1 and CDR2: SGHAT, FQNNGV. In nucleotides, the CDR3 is TGTGCCAGCAGCTTACTTGGCGGGGGAACAGATACGCAGTATTTT. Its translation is CASSLLGGGTDTQYF.

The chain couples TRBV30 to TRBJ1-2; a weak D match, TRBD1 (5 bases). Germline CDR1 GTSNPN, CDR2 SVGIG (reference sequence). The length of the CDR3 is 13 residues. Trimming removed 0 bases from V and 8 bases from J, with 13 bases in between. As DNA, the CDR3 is TGTGCCTGGAGTGTTGAACAGGATGGGGGCTACACCTTC. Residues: CAWSVEQDGGYTF.

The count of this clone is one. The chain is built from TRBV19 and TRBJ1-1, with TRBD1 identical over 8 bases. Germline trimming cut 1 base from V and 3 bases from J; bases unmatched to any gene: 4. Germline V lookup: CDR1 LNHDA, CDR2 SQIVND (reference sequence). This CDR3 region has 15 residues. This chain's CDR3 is CASSIGGTGHTEAFF. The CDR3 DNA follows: TGTGCCAGTAGTATAGGCGGGACAGGACACACTGAAGCTTTCTTT.

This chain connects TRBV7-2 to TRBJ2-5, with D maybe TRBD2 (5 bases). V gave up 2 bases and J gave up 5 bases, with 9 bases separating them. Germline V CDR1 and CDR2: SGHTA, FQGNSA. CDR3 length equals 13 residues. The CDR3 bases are TGTGCCAGCAGCTTACTAGCTACGGAGACCCAGTACTTC. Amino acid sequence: CASSLLATETQYF.

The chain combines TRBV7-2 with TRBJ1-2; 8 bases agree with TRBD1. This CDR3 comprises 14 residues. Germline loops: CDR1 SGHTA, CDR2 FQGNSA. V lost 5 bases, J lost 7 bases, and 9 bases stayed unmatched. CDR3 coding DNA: TGTGCCAGCAGCGCCGTCAGGGGGCATGGTGGCTACACCTTC. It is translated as CASSAVRGHGGYTF. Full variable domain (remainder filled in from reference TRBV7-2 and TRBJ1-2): GAGVSQSPSNKVTEKGKDVELRCDPISGHTALYWYRQSLGQGLEFLIYFQGNSAPDKSGLPSDRFSAERTGGSVSTLTIQRTQQEDSAVYLCASSAVRGHGGYTFGSGTRLTVV.

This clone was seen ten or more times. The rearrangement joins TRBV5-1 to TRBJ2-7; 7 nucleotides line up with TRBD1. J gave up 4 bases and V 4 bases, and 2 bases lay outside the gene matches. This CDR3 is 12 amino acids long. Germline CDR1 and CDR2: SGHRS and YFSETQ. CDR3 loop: CASSIRGYEQYF. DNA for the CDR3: TGCGCCAGCAGCATCAGGGGGTACGAGCAGTACTTC. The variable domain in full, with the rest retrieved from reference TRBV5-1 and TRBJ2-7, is KAGVTQTPRYLIKTRGQQVTLSCSPISGHRSVSWYQQTPGQGLQFLFEYFSETQRNKGNFPGRFSGRQFSNSRSEMNVSTLELGDSALYLCASSIRGYEQYFGPGTRLTVT.

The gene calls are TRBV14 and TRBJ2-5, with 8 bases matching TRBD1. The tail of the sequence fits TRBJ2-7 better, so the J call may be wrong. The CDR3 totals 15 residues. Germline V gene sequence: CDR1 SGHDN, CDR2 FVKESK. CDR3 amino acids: CASSPSRGRGYEQYF. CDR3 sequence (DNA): TGTGCCAGCAGCCCGTCCAGGGGGCGCGGGTACGAGCAGTACTTC.

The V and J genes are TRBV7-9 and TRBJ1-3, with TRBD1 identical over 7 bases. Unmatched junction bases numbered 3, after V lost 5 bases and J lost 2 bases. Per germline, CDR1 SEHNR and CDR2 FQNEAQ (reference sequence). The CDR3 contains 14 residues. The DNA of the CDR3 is TGTGCCAGCAGCGCAGACAGGGCTGGAAACACCATATATTTT. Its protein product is CASSADRAGNTIYF.

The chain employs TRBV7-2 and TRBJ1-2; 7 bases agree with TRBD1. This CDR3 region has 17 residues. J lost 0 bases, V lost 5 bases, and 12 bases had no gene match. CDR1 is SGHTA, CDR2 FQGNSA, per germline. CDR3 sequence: CASSPTGTAPTNYGYTF. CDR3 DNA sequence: TGTGCCAGCAGCCCGACAGGGACCGCTCCAACTAACTATGGCTACACCTTC.

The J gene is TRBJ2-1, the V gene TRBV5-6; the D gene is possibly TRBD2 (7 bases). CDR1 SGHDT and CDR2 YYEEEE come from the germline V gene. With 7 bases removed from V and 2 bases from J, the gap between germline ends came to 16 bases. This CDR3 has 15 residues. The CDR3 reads CASLKTGGAYNEQFF. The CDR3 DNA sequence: TGTGCCAGCTTAAAGACGGGGGGCGCCTACAATGAGCAGTTCTTC.

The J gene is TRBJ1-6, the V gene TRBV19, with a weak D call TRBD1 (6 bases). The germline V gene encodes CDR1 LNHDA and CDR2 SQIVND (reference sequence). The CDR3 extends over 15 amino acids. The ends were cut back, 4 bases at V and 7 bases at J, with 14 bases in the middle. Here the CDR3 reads CASSTLRGQNSPLHF. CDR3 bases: TGTGCCAGTAGTACCCTAAGGGGACAAAATTCACCCCTCCACTTT.

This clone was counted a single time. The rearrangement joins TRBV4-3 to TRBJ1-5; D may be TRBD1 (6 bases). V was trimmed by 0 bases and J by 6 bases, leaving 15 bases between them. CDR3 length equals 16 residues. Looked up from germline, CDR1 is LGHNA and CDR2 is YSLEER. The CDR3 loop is CASSQDQGRSGQPQHF. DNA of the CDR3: TGCGCCAGCAGCCAAGACCAGGGGCGGTCTGGTCAGCCCCAGCATTTT.

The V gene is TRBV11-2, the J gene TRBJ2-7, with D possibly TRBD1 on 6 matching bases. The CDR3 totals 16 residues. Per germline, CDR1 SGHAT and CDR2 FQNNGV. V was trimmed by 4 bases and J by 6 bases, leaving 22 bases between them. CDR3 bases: TGTGCCAGCAGCTCCCGACCGGGACATGGAGGTTCCGAGCAGTACTTC. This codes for CASSSRPGHGGSEQYF.

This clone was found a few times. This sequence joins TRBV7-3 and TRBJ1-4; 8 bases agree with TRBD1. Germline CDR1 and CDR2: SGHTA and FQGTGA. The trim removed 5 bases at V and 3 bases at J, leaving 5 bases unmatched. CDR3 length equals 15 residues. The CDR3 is CASSPTGGANEKLFF. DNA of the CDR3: TGTGCCAGCAGCCCTACAGGGGGAGCTAATGAAAAACTGTTTTTT.